These T cell receptor beta chains were read from a single sample in a study of blood T cell repertoires in COVID-19. Assay used: immunoSEQ multiplex PCR; TCRdb lists only in-frame clones, some missing. The table lists around 280,000 clones, approximately 90% of them singletons. The sequenced sample was peripheral blood. The receptors were sampled from a woman between 45 and 60 years old who had recovered from COVID-19. Both conserved end residues are part of each CDR3. Each record gives: V gene, J gene, D gene, CDR3 protein. A D gene is named only where the DNA matches it firmly.

TRBV5-4	TRBJ1-2	TRBD1	CASSGQTAVGYTF
TRBV19	TRBJ1-1	NA	CASSMRGPTEAFF
TRBV5-4	TRBJ2-1	TRBD1	CASSPSGTGVNEQFF
TRBV7-8	TRBJ2-7	NA	CASSLARRADTYEQYF
TRBV7-2	TRBJ1-1	NA	CASSRQGSNTEAFF
TRBV15	TRBJ1-2	TRBD1	CATSRETGIHGYTF
TRBV9	TRBJ2-7	NA	CASSGGFSSYEQYF
TRBV27	TRBJ1-5	NA	CASSSVGGQPQHF
TRBV24-1	TRBJ1-5	TRBD1	CATSDPRTGSNQPQHF
TRBV19	TRBJ1-1	NA	CASRGQGQWNTEAFF
TRBV10-3	TRBJ1-2	NA	CAISGPGNYGYTF
TRBV28	TRBJ2-7	NA	CASSLFTQDIRREQYF
TRBV7-3	TRBJ1-1	NA	CASSLGGRTEAFF
TRBV19	TRBJ1-1	NA	CASSSGRANTEAFF
TRBV4-2	TRBJ1-1	NA	CASSQEGRRGTEAFF
TRBV5-1	TRBJ2-7	NA	CASSRETDSSTFEQYF
TRBV27	TRBJ1-5	NA	CASSSRVVTGSNQPQHF
TRBV11-3	TRBJ2-7	TRBD2	CASSLEGTSGRRGDYEQYF
TRBV7-3	TRBJ2-1	TRBD2	CASSLSLSGGAWFF
TRBV12-5	TRBJ1-2	NA	CASGLVLSYGYTF
TRBV2	TRBJ2-1	TRBD2	CASSARLAGYNEQFF
TRBV30	TRBJ2-3	NA	CAWSVNWAASSTDTQYF
TRBV18	TRBJ1-5	NA	CASSPRLVDRFSNQPQHF